This T cell receptor beta chain was recovered during a study of shared clonotypes between healthy human individuals. On the study more broadly: Samples came from a couple of female and a few male donors aged 18 to 49. Broader study findings: An anticipated effect of sequencing depth on clonotype sharing among donors was recognized. The naive CD4 repertoires of a few donors were compared, and approximately 5% of clonotypes were shared.

Per the study methods: Filtering differed, since immunoSEQ gave only junction sequences and no quality scores. Some clones are missing from TCRdb's copy, which holds only in-frame ones; the method was immunoSEQ multiplex PCR. The V and J calls and clone size were taken over from that table, and D and trimming were inferred from the DNA. The sample records millions of clones, roughly 94% being singletons. V lost 2 bases to trimming and J lost 10 bases, with 12 bases between them. The germline V gene has CDR1 MNHNY and CDR2 SVGAGI (reference sequence). The CDR3 runs to 14 residues. Concerning this clone: Its antigen is not known.

Sequences were obtained from naive CD4+ T cells sorted from blood. Subset in this sample: CD45RA+ positively selected. The TCR comes from a man younger than 35 in good health. This chain uses TRBV6-6 with TRBJ1-6; no clear D. The chain's CDR3 is CASSYETRGSPLHF. The CDR3 DNA sequence: TGTGCCAGCAGTTACGAGACTAGAGGGTCACCCCTCCACTTT.